The clone carrying this TCR beta chain was counted at least ten times. What it binds is unknown. This record comes from a study of CD8 T cells in ankylosing spondylitis. Study findings and constraints: In the blood and synovial fluid of reactive arthritis, some motif variants had been previously reported.

TCRdb recomputed calls from the 5' RACE reads with MiXCR, one row per CDR3 protein. Of a few hundred thousand distinct CDR3 sequences listed, 15% to 25% are singletons. V was pared by 4 bases and J by 3 bases, with 6 bases of the junction left unmatched. The CDR3 has 14 residues. The germline gives CDR1 SQVTM, CDR2 ANQGSEA. The source is a male donor with ankylosing spondylitis or in good health (not recorded which). Specimen: blood, either unsorted or a sorted T cell fraction (not recorded which). The J gene is TRBJ2-3, the V gene TRBV29-1; TRBD1 matches at 8 bases. The CDR3 region is CSVARTGSTDTQYF. The DNA of the CDR3 is TGCAGCGTTGCTAGGACAGGGTCGACAGATACGCAGTATTTT.